The T cell receptor beta chain described here comes from a study of somatic mutations in cytotoxic T cells in rheumatoid arthritis. Study-level background: Flow sorting yielded some V beta antibody-stained T-cell populations at nearly 100% purity, among them V beta1+ cells sequenced for TCRB.

Whole-study results and caveats: The study found that the largest CD8+ clone exceeded 20% of CD8+ cells in about an eighth of the roughly 60 patients.

Regarding this clone: Its cognate antigen is unknown.

The table came from immunoSEQ multiplex PCR; TCRdb's copy has only in-frame clones and leaves some out. This table holds about 18,000 clones, approximately 80% found once. This sequence was found in an adult with rheumatoid arthritis. Sequenced input: CD8+ T cells sorted from blood.

For the CDR3, the DNA is TGTGCCAGCAGTCCTATAATGAACACTGAAGCTTTCTTT. Protein: CASSPIMNTEAFF. The chain recombines TRBV14 with TRBJ1-1, with unresolved D. The ends were cut back, 6 bases at V and 0 bases at J, with 8 bases in the middle. Germline CDR1 is SGHDN and CDR2 is FVKESK. There are 13 residues in the CDR3. The whole variable domain, filled in from reference TRBV14 and TRBJ1-1, reads EAGVTQFPSHSVIEKGQTVTLRCDPISGHDNLYWYRRVMGKEIKFLLHFVKESKQDESGMPNNRFLAERTGGTYSTLKVQPAELEDSGVYFCASSPIMNTEAFFGQGTRLTVV.